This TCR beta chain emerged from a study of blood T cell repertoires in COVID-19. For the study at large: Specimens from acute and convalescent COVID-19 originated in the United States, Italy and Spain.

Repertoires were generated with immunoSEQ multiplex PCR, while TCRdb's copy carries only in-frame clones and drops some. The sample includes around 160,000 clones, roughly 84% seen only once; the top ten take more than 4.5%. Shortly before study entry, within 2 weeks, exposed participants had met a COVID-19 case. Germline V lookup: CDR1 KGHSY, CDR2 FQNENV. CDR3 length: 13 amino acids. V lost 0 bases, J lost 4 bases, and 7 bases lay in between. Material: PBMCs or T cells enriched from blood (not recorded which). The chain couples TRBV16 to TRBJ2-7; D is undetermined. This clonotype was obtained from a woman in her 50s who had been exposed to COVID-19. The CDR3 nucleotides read TGTGCCAGCAGCCAATCCCGGAGATACGAGCAGTACTTC. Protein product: CASSQSRRYEQYF.